This T cell receptor beta chain was recorded in a study of monozygotic twins with inflammatory bowel disease. TCRdb reprocessed the 5' RACE reads and reports one entry per CDR3 protein, with no DNA. This listing includes over 120,000 distinct CDR3 sequences. Sequencing was done on a sample of blood. This receptor was identified in a human donor with ulcerative colitis or Crohn's disease, or a healthy co-twin of an affected twin (not recorded which).

The CDR3 here is CSARGALGSGRSNEQFF. This rearrangement joins TRBV20-1 to TRBJ2-1; TCRdb outputs TRBD2, but without DNA this stays unchecked. The CDR3 covers 17 residues. The germline gives CDR1 DFQATT, CDR2 SNEGSKA (reference sequence).